Listed below are T cell receptor beta chains from one sample, sequenced in a study of OX40 agonist ivuxolimab in advanced cancers. The assay was immunoSEQ multiplex PCR, and TCRdb's table has in-frame clones only and misses some. The profile shows some 28,000 clones, around three quarters of them singletons. Sequenced here: CD4+ or CD8+ T cells sorted from blood, sampled in a trial of the OX40 agonist ivuxolimab. Every receptor here comes from an adult with an advanced solid tumor such as melanoma, head and neck, liver or kidney cancer. CDR3s include the opening cysteine and the closing phenylalanine or tryptophan. A D gene is named only where the DNA matches it firmly. Clone size is not always given. Where it is, it says once, few, many or a class for expanded clones.

DNA: TGTGCCAGCAGTTACCAGGGGAAGGACTACAATGAGCAGTTCTTC; CDR3: CASSYQGKDYNEQFF; size: -; D: -; J: TRBJ2-1; V: TRBV6-5
DNA: TGTGCCAGCAGCTTAGTTTGGGGGAACACTGAAGCTTTCTTT; CDR3: CASSLVWGNTEAFF; size: -; D: -; J: TRBJ1-1; V: TRBV7-8
DNA: TGTGCCAGCAGTGTTCAGGGTATCTACAATGAGCAGTTCTTC; CDR3: CASSVQGIYNEQFF; size: -; D: -; J: TRBJ2-1; V: TRBV6-1
DNA: TGTGCCAGCAGCCCCGGGCCTAACTATGGCTACACCTTC; CDR3: CASSPGPNYGYTF; size: few; D: -; J: TRBJ1-2; V: TRBV28
DNA: TGCGCCAGCAGCTCCGGGACAAGCCCTGGAAACACCATATATTTT; CDR3: CASSSGTSPGNTIYF; size: once; D: -; J: TRBJ1-3; V: TRBV5-1
DNA: TGTGCCAGTTACGCCCGGACATCCGACAATCAGCCCCAGCATTTT; CDR3: CASYARTSDNQPQHF; size: -; D: -; J: TRBJ1-5; V: TRBV6-1
DNA: TGTGCCAGCAGCTCCGCCCACGGTGCTAGCGGGGGTACAGATACGCAGTATTTT; CDR3: CASSSAHGASGGTDTQYF; size: -; D: TRBD2; J: TRBJ2-3; V: TRBV7-6
DNA: TGTGCCTGGAGTGGGCAGGGATACAATGAGCAGTTCTTC; CDR3: CAWSGQGYNEQFF; size: -; D: -; J: TRBJ2-1; V: TRBV30
DNA: TGTGCCAGCAGCCGGGGACTTGAGCAGTACTTC; CDR3: CASSRGLEQYF; size: -; D: -; J: TRBJ2-7; V: TRBV5-6
DNA: TGTGCCAGCAGCTATGGGACAGAGAACACTGAAGCTTTCTTT; CDR3: CASSYGTENTEAFF; size: few; D: TRBD1; J: TRBJ1-1; V: TRBV7-9
DNA: TGTGCCAGCAGTTTATCGACGAGGGGGCCGTACGAGCAGTACTTC; CDR3: CASSLSTRGPYEQYF; size: -; D: TRBD1; J: TRBJ2-7; V: TRBV27
DNA: TGTGCCAGCAGTGAAATGACTGGAAACACCATATATTTT; CDR3: CASSEMTGNTIYF; size: -; D: -; J: TRBJ1-3; V: TRBV6-1
DNA: TGTGCCAGCAGCCTCCGGGACAGGGGAGATTCACCCCTCCACTTT; CDR3: CASSLRDRGDSPLHF; size: -; D: TRBD1; J: TRBJ1-6; V: TRBV5-4
DNA: TGTGCCAGCAGCTCCAGACAGGGGAAGAACGAGCAGTACTTC; CDR3: CASSSRQGKNEQYF; size: -; D: TRBD1; J: TRBJ2-7; V: TRBV7-6
DNA: TGTGCCAGCAGTTTACGCGGCACTGAAGCTTTCTTT; CDR3: CASSLRGTEAFF; size: -; D: -; J: TRBJ1-1; V: TRBV28
DNA: TGTGCCAGCAGCTTAGAGGGGGCGGAAGGCACCATATATTTT; CDR3: CASSLEGAEGTIYF; size: -; D: TRBD1; J: TRBJ1-3; V: TRBV7-3
DNA: TGTGCCAGCAGCTTAGTTCGATACAATGAGCAGTTCTTC; CDR3: CASSLVRYNEQFF; size: -; D: -; J: TRBJ2-1; V: TRBV11-2
DNA: TGCGCCAGCAGCTTGTTAATCCAGGGACTAGCGGACGGGGAGCTGTTTTTT; CDR3: CASSLLIQGLADGELFF; size: -; D: TRBD2; J: TRBJ2-2; V: TRBV5-1
DNA: TGTGCCAGCAGCTCAACAGGGAGAAGAAACACCATATATTTT; CDR3: CASSSTGRRNTIYF; size: -; D: -; J: TRBJ1-3; V: TRBV7-9
DNA: TGTGCCTGGGGACAGGACGGGGCCCAGCCCCAGCATTTT; CDR3: CAWGQDGAQPQHF; size: -; D: TRBD1; J: TRBJ1-5; V: TRBV30
DNA: TGCGCCAGCAGCGACGACAGGGGATGGAACACTGAAGCTTTCTTT; CDR3: CASSDDRGWNTEAFF; size: -; D: TRBD1; J: TRBJ1-1; V: TRBV10-1
DNA: TGCAGTGCTGGGAACCCCCAGCATTTT; CDR3: CSAGNPQHF; size: few; D: -; J: TRBJ1-5; V: TRBV20-1
DNA: TGTGCCAGCAGTAAGGACGGGAACACTGAAGCTTTCTTT; CDR3: CASSKDGNTEAFF; size: -; D: -; J: TRBJ1-1; V: TRBV6-6
DNA: TGTGCCAGCAGTGTTCAATTAACGGTTAGCAATCAGCCCCAGCATTTT; CDR3: CASSVQLTVSNQPQHF; size: -; D: -; J: TRBJ1-5; V: TRBV6-1
DNA: TGTGCCATAGGGGGCTCCTACGAGCAGTACTTC; CDR3: CAIGGSYEQYF; size: -; D: -; J: TRBJ2-7; V: TRBV10-3
DNA: TGTGCCAGCAGCTTAGGAGACGTTCCCGGGACAGGGTCAAATACGCAGTATTTT; CDR3: CASSLGDVPGTGSNTQYF; size: few; D: TRBD1; J: TRBJ2-3; V: TRBV7-8
DNA: TGTGCCAGCAGCCCTACAGGTCTTACTATGAACACTGAAGCTTTCTTT; CDR3: CASSPTGLTMNTEAFF; size: -; D: -; J: TRBJ1-1; V: TRBV2
DNA: TGTGCCAGCAGTTTATCCCCAGCATACGAGCAGTACTTC; CDR3: CASSLSPAYEQYF; size: -; D: -; J: TRBJ2-7; V: TRBV27
DNA: TGTGCCAGCAGCCCCCGGGGCTCACACACAGATACGCAGTATTTT; CDR3: CASSPRGSHTDTQYF; size: -; D: -; J: TRBJ2-3; V: TRBV11-3
DNA: TGTGCCAGCAGTGAATATGGCGAGGATGGGGTTTACGAGCAGTACTTC; CDR3: CASSEYGEDGVYEQYF; size: -; D: -; J: TRBJ2-7; V: TRBV25-1
DNA: TGTGCCAGCACCATGGCCGGGACAGGACCTATCTATGGCTACACCTTC; CDR3: CASTMAGTGPIYGYTF; size: -; D: TRBD1; J: TRBJ1-2; V: TRBV28
DNA: TGTGCCAGCAGCGACGGGGTTGGCTACACCTTC; CDR3: CASSDGVGYTF; size: once; D: -; J: TRBJ1-2; V: TRBV9
DNA: TGTGCCAGCAGCGTTATGTGGGGAAGCGAAGAGACCCAGTACTTC; CDR3: CASSVMWGSEETQYF; size: few; D: -; J: TRBJ2-5; V: TRBV9
DNA: TGTGCCAGTAGTGTGGGCGAGACGTACTACGAGCAGTACTTC; CDR3: CASSVGETYYEQYF; size: -; D: -; J: TRBJ2-7; V: TRBV19
DNA: TGTGCCAGCAGTTTAGGACAGGGGAAGATTCAGCCCCAGCATTTT; CDR3: CASSLGQGKIQPQHF; size: few; D: TRBD1; J: TRBJ1-5; V: TRBV6-1
DNA: TGTGCCAGCAGACGTAAACGGGGGGTAGGGTGGTATGGCTACACCTTC; CDR3: CASRRKRGVGWYGYTF; size: once; D: -; J: TRBJ1-2; V: TRBV2
DNA: TGTGCCAGCAGCGTAGGAAGGGGAAGAGATACGCAGTATTTT; CDR3: CASSVGRGRDTQYF; size: -; D: -; J: TRBJ2-3; V: TRBV9
DNA: TGTGCCAGCAGCGTAATGGGACACCAGGCGAACACCGGGGAGCTGTTTTTT; CDR3: CASSVMGHQANTGELFF; size: medium-sized; D: -; J: TRBJ2-2; V: TRBV9
DNA: TGTGCCAGCAGCCCCGCAGGGATGGGTGAAGCTTTCTTT; CDR3: CASSPAGMGEAFF; size: -; D: -; J: TRBJ1-1; V: TRBV7-3
DNA: TGCGCCAGCAGCTGGACCTCTGGAAACACCATATATTTT; CDR3: CASSWTSGNTIYF; size: -; D: -; J: TRBJ1-3; V: TRBV5-1
DNA: TGTGCCAGTAGTAGACCGGGACTTCTAAACAATGAGCAGTTCTTC; CDR3: CASSRPGLLNNEQFF; size: -; D: -; J: TRBJ2-1; V: TRBV19
DNA: TGTGCCAGTAGTAGGGAAGAGACCCAGTACTTC; CDR3: CASSREETQYF; size: -; D: -; J: TRBJ2-5; V: TRBV19
DNA: TGTGCCTGGAGTAACGACAGGGTAAATGAAAAACTGTTTTTT; CDR3: CAWSNDRVNEKLFF; size: -; D: TRBD1; J: TRBJ1-4; V: TRBV30
DNA: TGCAGCGTTGATGATGGGGGGTGGACTCGGGAGGCTTTCTTT; CDR3: CSVDDGGWTREAFF; size: -; D: -; J: TRBJ1-1; V: TRBV29-1
DNA: TGCGCCAGCAGTGAGGAGGGGGCCTACAATGAGCAGTTCTTC; CDR3: CASSEEGAYNEQFF; size: once; D: -; J: TRBJ2-1; V: TRBV10-1
DNA: TGTGCCAGCAGTTTATTCGAGGACACTGAAGCTTTCTTT; CDR3: CASSLFEDTEAFF; size: -; D: -; J: TRBJ1-1; V: TRBV28
DNA: TGTGCCAGCAGCTTAAGGGGAGGCACGACCCACATGAACACTGAAGCTTTCTTT; CDR3: CASSLRGGTTHMNTEAFF; size: once; D: -; J: TRBJ1-1; V: TRBV7-6
DNA: TGTGCCAGCAGTTCAGGGACAGGGGGAAACTATGGCTACACCTTC; CDR3: CASSSGTGGNYGYTF; size: -; D: TRBD1; J: TRBJ1-2; V: TRBV27
DNA: TGCAGCCCCCGGGGAGCTGTTTTT; CDR3: CSPRGAVF; size: -; D: -; J: TRBJ2-2; V: TRBV29-1
DNA: TGTGCCAGTAGATCATCAACTAACTATGGCTACACCTTC; CDR3: CASRSSTNYGYTF; size: -; D: -; J: TRBJ1-2; V: TRBV19
DNA: TGTGCCAGCAGCACCAGACAGGGGGCTGGGGCCAACGTCCTGACTTTC; CDR3: CASSTRQGAGANVLTF; size: -; D: TRBD1; J: TRBJ2-6; V: TRBV5-4
DNA: TGTGCCAGCAGCTTGGTCGGTGACATTGCGAGAGATACGCAGTATTTT; CDR3: CASSLVGDIARDTQYF; size: -; D: -; J: TRBJ2-3; V: TRBV5-6
DNA: TGTGCCAGCAGCTTGACCTCAGGTTACAATGAGCAGTTCTTC; CDR3: CASSLTSGYNEQFF; size: few; D: -; J: TRBJ2-1; V: TRBV5-5
DNA: TGTGCCAGCAGCCCGAACTTGTACGGGGCGAACAATCAGCCCCAGCATTTT; CDR3: CASSPNLYGANNQPQHF; size: -; D: -; J: TRBJ1-5; V: TRBV7-8
DNA: TGTGCCAGCAGCCCAGGGGGCAGTTCTCATGGCTACACCTTC; CDR3: CASSPGGSSHGYTF; size: -; D: TRBD1; J: TRBJ1-2; V: TRBV11-2
DNA: TGTGCCAGCAGCTTGAATTCCCAGTTGGGGTACACCTTC; CDR3: CASSLNSQLGYTF; size: -; D: -; J: TRBJ1-2; V: TRBV5-4
DNA: TGTGCCAGCAGCTTCGCGGTTATGAACACTGAAGCTTTCTTT; CDR3: CASSFAVMNTEAFF; size: once; D: -; J: TRBJ1-1; V: TRBV5-5
DNA: TGTGCCTGGAGGGAACTAGGCTCCTACAATGAGCAGTTCTTC; CDR3: CAWRELGSYNEQFF; size: -; D: -; J: TRBJ2-1; V: TRBV30